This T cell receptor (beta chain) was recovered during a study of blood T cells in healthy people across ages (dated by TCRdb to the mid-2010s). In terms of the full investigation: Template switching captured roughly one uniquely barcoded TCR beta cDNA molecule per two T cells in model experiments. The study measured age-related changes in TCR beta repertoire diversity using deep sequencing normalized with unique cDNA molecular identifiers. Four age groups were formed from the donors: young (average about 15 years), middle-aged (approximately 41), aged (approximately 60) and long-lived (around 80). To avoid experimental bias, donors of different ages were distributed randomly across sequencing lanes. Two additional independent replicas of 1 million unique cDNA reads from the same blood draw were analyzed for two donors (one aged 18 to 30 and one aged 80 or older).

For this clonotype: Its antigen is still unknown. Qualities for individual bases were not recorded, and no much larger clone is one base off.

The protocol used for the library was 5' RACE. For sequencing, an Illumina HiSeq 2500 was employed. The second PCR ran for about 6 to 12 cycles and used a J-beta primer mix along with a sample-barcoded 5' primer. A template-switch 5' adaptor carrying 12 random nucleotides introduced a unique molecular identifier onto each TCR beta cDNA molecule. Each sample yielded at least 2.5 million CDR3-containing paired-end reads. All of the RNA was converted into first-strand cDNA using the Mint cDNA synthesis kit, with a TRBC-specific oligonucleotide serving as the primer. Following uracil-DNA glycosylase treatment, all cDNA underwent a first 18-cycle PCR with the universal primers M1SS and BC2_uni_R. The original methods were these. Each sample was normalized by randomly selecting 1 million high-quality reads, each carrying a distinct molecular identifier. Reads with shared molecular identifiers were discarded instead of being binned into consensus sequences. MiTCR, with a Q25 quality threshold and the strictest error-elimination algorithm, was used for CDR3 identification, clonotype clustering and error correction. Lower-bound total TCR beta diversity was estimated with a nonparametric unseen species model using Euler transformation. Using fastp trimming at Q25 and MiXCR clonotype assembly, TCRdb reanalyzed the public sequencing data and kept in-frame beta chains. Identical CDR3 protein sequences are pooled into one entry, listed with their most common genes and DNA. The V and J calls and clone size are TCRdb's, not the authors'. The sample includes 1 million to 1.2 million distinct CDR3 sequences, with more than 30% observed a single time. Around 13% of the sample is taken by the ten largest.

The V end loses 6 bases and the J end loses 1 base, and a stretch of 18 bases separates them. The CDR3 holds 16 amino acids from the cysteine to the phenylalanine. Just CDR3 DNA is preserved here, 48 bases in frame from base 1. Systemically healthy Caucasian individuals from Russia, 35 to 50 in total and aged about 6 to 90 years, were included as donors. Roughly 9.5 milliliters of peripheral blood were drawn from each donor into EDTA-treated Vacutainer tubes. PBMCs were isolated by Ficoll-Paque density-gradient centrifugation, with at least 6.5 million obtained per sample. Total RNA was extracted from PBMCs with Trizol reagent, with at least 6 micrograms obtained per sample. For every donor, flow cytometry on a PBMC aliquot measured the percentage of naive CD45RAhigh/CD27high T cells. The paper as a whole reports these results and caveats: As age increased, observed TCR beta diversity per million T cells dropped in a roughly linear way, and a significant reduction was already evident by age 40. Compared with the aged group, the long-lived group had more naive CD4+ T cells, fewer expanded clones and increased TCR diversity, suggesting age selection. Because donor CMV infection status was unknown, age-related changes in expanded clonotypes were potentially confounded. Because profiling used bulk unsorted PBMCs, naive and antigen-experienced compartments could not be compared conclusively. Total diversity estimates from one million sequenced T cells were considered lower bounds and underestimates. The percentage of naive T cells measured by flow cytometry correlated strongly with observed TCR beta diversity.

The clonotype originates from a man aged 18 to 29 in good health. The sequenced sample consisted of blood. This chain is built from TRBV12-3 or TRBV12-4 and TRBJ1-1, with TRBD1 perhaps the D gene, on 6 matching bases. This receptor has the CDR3 CASSPTGRTKNTEAFF. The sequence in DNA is TGTGCCAGCAGCCCCACAGGGAGGACGAAGAACACTGAAGCTTTCTTT.